Ten or more counts support the clone carrying this T cell receptor beta chain. Its antigen is not identified. The data were obtained in a study of T cells after posttransplantation cyclophosphamide. Cyclophosphamide on days +3 and +4 followed busulfan-fludarabine conditioning and a marrow graft. Method: immunoSEQ multiplex PCR; TCRdb's copy keeps in-frame clones and lacks some. In total the sample includes fewer than 7,000 clones, none of them seen once. The CDR3 length is 15 residues. Per germline, CDR1 MGHRA and CDR2 YSYEKL. The J segment lost 9 bases and the V segment lost 5 bases, leaving 12 bases of the junction unmatched. Points from the study as a whole: Donor CD8+ memory clones often dominated recipient blood repertoires at later times. Tissue-infiltrating T cells from skin or gut overlapped little with blood T cells. TRB clonality was highly associated with recipient CMV seropositivity and reactivation.

The chain carries TRBV4-1 and TRBJ2-1; 8 bases align to TRBD2. The receptor's source is a male patient aged 55 to 70 who received an allogeneic stem cell transplant from a related donor, was CMV-positive, and had acute GVHD only. Certain T cells may be donor cells from the graft. The specimen was PBMCs, collected around 400 days after allogeneic stem cell transplant with posttransplant cyclophosphamide. The CDR3 protein is CASSYRGAGGGEQFF. The CDR3 coding sequence is TGCGCCAGCAGCTACCGGGGGGCCGGGGGGGGTGAGCAGTTCTTC.